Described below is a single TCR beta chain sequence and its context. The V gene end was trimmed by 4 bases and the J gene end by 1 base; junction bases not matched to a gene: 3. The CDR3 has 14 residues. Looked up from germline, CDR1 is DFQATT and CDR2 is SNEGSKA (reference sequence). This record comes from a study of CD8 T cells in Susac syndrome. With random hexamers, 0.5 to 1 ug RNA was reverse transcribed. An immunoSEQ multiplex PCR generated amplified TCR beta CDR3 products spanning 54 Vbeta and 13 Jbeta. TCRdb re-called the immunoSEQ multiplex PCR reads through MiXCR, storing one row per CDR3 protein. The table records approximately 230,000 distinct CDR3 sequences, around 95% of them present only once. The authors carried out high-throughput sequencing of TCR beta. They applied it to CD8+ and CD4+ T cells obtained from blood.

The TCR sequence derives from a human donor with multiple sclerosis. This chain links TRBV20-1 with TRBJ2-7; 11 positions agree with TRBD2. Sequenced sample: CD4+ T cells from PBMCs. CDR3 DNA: TGCAGTGCTAAACTAGCGGGGGCGTCCTACGAGCAGTACTTC. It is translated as CSAKLAGASYEQYF.